The 2 T cell receptor beta chains in this list originate from one sample, sequenced in a study of response to subunit inactivated influenza vaccine. MiXCR, applied by TCRdb to the RT-PCR reads, yields one record per CDR3 protein. Of about 540,000 distinct CDR3 sequences listed, approximately 20% are singletons. These same records also appear under a second study, on T cells expressing NK-cell markers. According to that study: 5'RACE template switching built TCR beta cDNA with unique molecular identifiers.

This specimen was CD4+ T cells sorted from PBMCs, taken roughly 12 days after vaccination. These receptors were obtained from a man aged 50 to 59 who received an inactivated influenza vaccine.

V gene TRBV4-1 combines with J gene TRBJ2-1; 11 bases agree with TRBD1. The ends lost 3 bases at V and 2 bases at J; junction bases unmatched: 9. This CDR3 region has 18 residues. Germline V gene sequence: CDR1 MGHRA, CDR2 YSYEKL. The CDR3 bases are TGCGCCAGCAGCCATGCGCTCCGGACAGGGGGCACCTACAATGAGCAGTTCTTC. The encoded protein is CASSHALRTGGTYNEQFF.

This clonotype has only a few counts. The J gene is TRBJ1-6, the V gene TRBV11-2, with D unresolved. V was trimmed by 4 bases and J by 9 bases, leaving 7 bases between them. In germline, CDR1 is SGHAT, CDR2 FQNNGV. The CDR3 spans 12 residues. The CDR3 reads CASSSLGSPLHF. The CDR3 DNA reads as TGTGCCAGCAGCTCTCTAGGTTCACCCCTCCACTTT.